The 13 T cell receptor beta chains given below trace back to one sample, sequenced in a study of shared clonotypes between healthy human individuals. Terminally differentiated effector memory CD45RA+ cells were left out of the naive CD8 fraction, which was CD45RO-negative and positively selected for CCR7. Clones were sequenced by immunoSEQ multiplex PCR, and TCRdb holds only the in-frame ones, with some missing. There are roughly 590,000 clones in the sample; roughly 96% occur only once, and roughly 0.1% lies in the top ten. Sequenced input: naive CD8+ T cells sorted from blood. Receptors originate from a woman aged 25 to 39 in good health.

As concerns this clone: One end of the junction does not line up with germline, which may come from a read error. The chain employs TRBV9 and TRBJ2-7; TRBD2 matches 9 bases. Germline V gene lookup returns CDR1 SGDLS and CDR2 YYNGEE. The CDR3 covers 15 residues. The CDR3 loop reads CASSATGTSSSEQYF. The CDR3 bases are TGTGCCAGCAGCGCCACCGGGACTAGCTCCTCCGAGCAGTACTTC.

The chain links TRBV10-2 to TRBJ1-2; a weak D match, TRBD1 (5 bases). Trimming took 6 bases from V and 3 from J, leaving 8 bases between them. CDR1 is WSHSY, CDR2 SAAADI, per germline. This CDR3 has 12 amino acids. DNA for the CDR3: TGCGCCAGCAGGGGGCTGGACTATGGCTACACCTTC. Translated: CASRGLDYGYTF.

This chain uses TRBV10-3 with TRBJ2-7; 10 bases align to TRBD2. The germline V gene has CDR1 ENHRY and CDR2 SYGVKD. Trimming removed 8 bases from V and 7 bases from J; junction bases left unmatched: 8. This CDR3 is built from 13 residues. CDR3 DNA: TGTGCCATCGAGCGGGAGGGCCAGAAAGAGCAGTACTTC. Translating gives CAIEREGQKEQYF.

In this sample, this clone turned up once. The gene calls are TRBV6-5 and TRBJ2-2; the match to TRBD1 covers 8 bases. Germline V gives CDR1 MNHEY, CDR2 SVGAGI. The length of the CDR3 is 15 residues. J was trimmed by 2 bases and V by 2 bases; bases with no gene match: 1. Here the CDR3 reads CASSYDRGNTGELFF. The DNA for the CDR3 is TGTGCCAGCAGTTACGACAGGGGTAACACCGGGGAGCTGTTTTTT.

The rearrangement joins TRBV15 to TRBJ2-7; 10 bases line up with TRBD2. Germline CDR1 reads LNHNV; CDR2 reads YYDKDF (reference sequence). The ends lost 3 bases at V and 2 bases at J; junction bases unmatched: 7. The CDR3 covers 16 residues. CDR3 sequence: CATSSRTSGFPYEQYF. The CDR3 DNA is TGTGCCACCAGCAGCCGGACTAGCGGATTTCCCTACGAGCAGTACTTC.

The V gene is TRBV28, the J gene TRBJ2-7, with 7 bases fitting TRBD1. The CDR3 covers 15 residues. Losses at the gene ends were 5 bases for V and 3 bases for J; bases not matched to a gene: 10. Per the germline V gene, CDR1 is MDHEN and CDR2 is SYDVKM. CDR3 amino acids: CASSDMTGSGYEQYF. CDR3 sequence (DNA): TGTGCCAGCAGTGATATGACAGGGTCGGGCTACGAGCAGTACTTC.

The chain uses TRBV11-2 and TRBJ2-1; D is undetermined. CDR1 SGHAT and CDR2 FQNNGV come from the germline V gene. This CDR3 is 14 amino acids long. Trimming left V 3 bases short and J 5 bases short, with 11 bases between. The CDR3 region has the DNA TGTGCCAGCAGCTTCGAGACAACAGACAATGAGCAGTTCTTC. Translated, it gives CASSFETTDNEQFF.

The chain links TRBV7-9 to TRBJ2-2; 7 bases align to TRBD2. V trimming: 8 bases; J trimming: 7 bases; junction bases outside the gene matches: 13. CDR1 and CDR2 (germline): SEHNR, FQNEAQ (reference sequence). CDR3 length equals 15 residues. Here the CDR3 reads CASGGVGGPGGELFF. DNA for the CDR3: TGTGCCAGCGGCGGCGTGGGAGGGCCGGGCGGGGAGCTGTTTTTT.

On this clone: Other DNA sequences from this sample encode an identical CDR3 as well. The gene calls are TRBV27 and TRBJ2-7; a weak D match, TRBD2 (6 bases). CDR1 and CDR2 from the germline V gene are MNHEY and SMNVEV (reference sequence). Trimming left V 8 bases short and J 4 bases short, with 9 bases between. There are 11 residues in the CDR3. The CDR3 spells CASGGAYEQYF. Written as DNA, the CDR3 is TGTGCCAGCGGAGGGGCGTACGAGCAGTACTTC.

This chain joins TRBV2 and TRBJ2-3; possibly TRBD2 for D (5 bases). The CDR3 is 10 residues long. Germline V gives CDR1 SNHLY, CDR2 FYNNEI. The V end lost 9 bases, the J end lost 9 bases, and 10 bases lay between the germline ends. The CDR3 nucleotides read TGTGCCAGTATACTAGACACGCAGTATTTT. Translated: CASILDTQYF.

The count of this clone is one. CDR3 sequence: CASSVDMGSYNEQFF. The CDR3 bases are TGTGCCAGCAGCGTAGATATGGGCTCCTACAATGAGCAGTTCTTC. The rearrangement links TRBV9 to TRBJ2-1; D ambiguous. V was trimmed by 0 bases and J by 0 bases, leaving 7 bases between them. CDR1 and CDR2 (germline): SGDLS, YYNGEE. This CDR3 contains 15 residues.

The rearrangement links TRBV5-6 to TRBJ2-7; the match to TRBD2 covers 13 bases. Losses at the gene ends were 4 bases for V and 0 bases for J; bases not matched to a gene: 7. The V gene's germline CDR1 is SGHDT and CDR2 YYEEEE. The CDR3 consists of 17 residues. CDR3 DNA sequence: TGTGCCAGCAGCGCAGGGACTAGCGGGGTCCGCTCCTACGAGCAGTACTTC. Residues: CASSAGTSGVRSYEQYF.

V and J are TRBV28 and TRBJ1-1; D call uncertain. V lost 1 base, J lost 4 bases, and 13 bases lay in between. This CDR3 comprises 15 residues. The germline gives CDR1 MDHEN, CDR2 SYDVKM. CDR3 bases: TGTGCCAGCAGTTTATTACGGGGAGGGTCCACTGAAGCTTTCTTT. This translates into CASSLLRGGSTEAFF.